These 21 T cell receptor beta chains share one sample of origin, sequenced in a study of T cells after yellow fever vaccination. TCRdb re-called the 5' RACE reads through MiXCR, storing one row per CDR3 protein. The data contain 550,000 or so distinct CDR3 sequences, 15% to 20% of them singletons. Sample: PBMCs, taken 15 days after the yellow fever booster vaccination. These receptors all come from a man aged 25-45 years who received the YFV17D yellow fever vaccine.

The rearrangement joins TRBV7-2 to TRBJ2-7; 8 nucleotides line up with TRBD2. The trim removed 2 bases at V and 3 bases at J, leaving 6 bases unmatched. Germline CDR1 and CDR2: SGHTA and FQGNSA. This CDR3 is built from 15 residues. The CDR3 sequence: CASSLWFSGNYEQYF. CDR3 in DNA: TGTGCCAGCAGCTTATGGTTTAGCGGGAACTACGAGCAGTACTTC.

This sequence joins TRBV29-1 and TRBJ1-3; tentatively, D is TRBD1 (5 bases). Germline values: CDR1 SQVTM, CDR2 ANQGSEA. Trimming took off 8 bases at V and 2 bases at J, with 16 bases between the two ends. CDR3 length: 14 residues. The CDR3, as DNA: TGCAGCTTCCTCGGGGGTAGTGCTGGAAACACCATATATTTT. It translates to CSFLGGSAGNTIYF.

The CDR3: CASSLQGGDSPLHF. The CDR3 bases are TGCGCCAGCAGCTTGCAGGGGGGGGATTCACCCCTCCACTTT. The rearrangement joins TRBV5-1 to TRBJ1-6; 7 nucleotides align to TRBD1. This CDR3 is 14 amino acids long. Unmatched junction bases numbered 3, after V lost 1 base and J lost 8 bases. Germline V gene lookup returns CDR1 SGHRS and CDR2 YFSETQ.

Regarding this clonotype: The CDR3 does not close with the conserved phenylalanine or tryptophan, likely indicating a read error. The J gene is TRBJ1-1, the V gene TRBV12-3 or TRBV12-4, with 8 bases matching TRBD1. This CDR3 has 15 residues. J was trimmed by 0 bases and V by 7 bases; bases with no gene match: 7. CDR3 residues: CASTGTGSMNTEAFL. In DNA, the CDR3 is TGTGCCAGCACCGGGACAGGCTCCATGAACACTGAAGCTTTCCTT.

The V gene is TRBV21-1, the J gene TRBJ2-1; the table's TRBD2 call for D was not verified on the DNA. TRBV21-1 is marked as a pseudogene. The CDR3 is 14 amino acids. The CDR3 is CAISGAGEVNEQFF. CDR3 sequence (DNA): TGTGCCATTTCAGGAGCGGGAGAGGTGAATGAGCAGTTCTTC.

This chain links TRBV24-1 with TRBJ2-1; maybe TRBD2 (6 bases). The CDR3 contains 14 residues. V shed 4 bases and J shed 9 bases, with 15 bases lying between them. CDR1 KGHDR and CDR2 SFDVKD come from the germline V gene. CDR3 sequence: CATSDPGVAGEQFF. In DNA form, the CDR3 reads TGTGCCACCAGTGACCCGGGGGTGGCAGGTGAGCAGTTCTTC.

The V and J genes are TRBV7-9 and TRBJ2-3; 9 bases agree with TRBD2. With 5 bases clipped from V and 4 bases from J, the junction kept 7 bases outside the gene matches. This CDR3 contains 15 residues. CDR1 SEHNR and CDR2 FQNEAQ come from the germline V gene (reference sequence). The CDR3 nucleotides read TGTGCCAGCAGCCCCGGGACTAGCACCCCAGATACGCAGTATTTT. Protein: CASSPGTSTPDTQYF.

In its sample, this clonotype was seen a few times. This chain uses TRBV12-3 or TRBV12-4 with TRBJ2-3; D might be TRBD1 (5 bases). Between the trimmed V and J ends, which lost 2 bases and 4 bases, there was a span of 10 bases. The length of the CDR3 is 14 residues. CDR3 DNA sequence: TGTGCCAGCAGTTTACGCAGGGTGGCAGATACGCAGTATTTT. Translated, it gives CASSLRRVADTQYF.

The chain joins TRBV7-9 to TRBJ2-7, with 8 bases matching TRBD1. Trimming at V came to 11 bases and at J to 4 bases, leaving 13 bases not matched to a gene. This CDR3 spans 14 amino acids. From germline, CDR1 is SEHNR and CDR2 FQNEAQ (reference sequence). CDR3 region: CAVPRGPIPYEQYF. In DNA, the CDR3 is TGTGCCGTACCCAGGGGGCCCATCCCGTACGAGCAGTACTTC.

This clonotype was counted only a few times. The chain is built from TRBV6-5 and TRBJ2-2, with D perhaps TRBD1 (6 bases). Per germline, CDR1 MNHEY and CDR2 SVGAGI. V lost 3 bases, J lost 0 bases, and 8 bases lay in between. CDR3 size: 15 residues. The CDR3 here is CASSYNRANTGELFF. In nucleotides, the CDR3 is TGTGCCAGCAGTTATAACAGGGCGAACACCGGGGAGCTGTTTTTT.

For the CDR3, the DNA is TGTGCCAGCAGCCAAGCCTCCCCTGGCGAGCAGTACTTC. This codes for CASSQASPGEQYF. The chain is built from TRBV14 and TRBJ2-7; D remains unclear. Trimming took 1 base from V and 6 from J, leaving 10 bases between them. CDR1 is SGHDN and CDR2 is FVKESK in the germline V gene. This CDR3 contains 13 residues.

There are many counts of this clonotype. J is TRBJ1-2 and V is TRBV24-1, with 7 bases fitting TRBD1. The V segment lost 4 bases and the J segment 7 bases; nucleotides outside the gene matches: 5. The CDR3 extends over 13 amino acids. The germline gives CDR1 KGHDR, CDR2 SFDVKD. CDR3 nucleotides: TGTGCCACCAGTGAGCGAACAGGGGTTGGCTACACCTTC. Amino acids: CATSERTGVGYTF.

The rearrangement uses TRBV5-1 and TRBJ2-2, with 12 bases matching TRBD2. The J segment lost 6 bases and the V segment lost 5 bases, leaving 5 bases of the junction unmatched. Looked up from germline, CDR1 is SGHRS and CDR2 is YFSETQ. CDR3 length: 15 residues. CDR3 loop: CASSRLAGVAGELFF. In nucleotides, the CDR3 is TGCGCCAGCAGTCGACTAGCGGGAGTGGCCGGGGAGCTGTTTTTT.

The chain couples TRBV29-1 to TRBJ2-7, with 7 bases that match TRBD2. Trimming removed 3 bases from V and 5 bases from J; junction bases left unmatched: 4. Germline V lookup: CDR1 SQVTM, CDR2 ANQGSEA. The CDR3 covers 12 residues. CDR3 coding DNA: TGCAGCGTTGACCGGGGAGGGAACGAGCAGTACTTC. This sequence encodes CSVDRGGNEQYF.

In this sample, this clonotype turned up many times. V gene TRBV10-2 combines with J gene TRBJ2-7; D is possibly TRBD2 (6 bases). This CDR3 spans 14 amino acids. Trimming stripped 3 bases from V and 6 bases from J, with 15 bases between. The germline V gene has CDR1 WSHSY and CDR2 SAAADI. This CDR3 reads CASSDVGSLSEQYF. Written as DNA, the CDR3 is TGCGCCAGCAGTGACGTCGGGAGCCTGAGCGAGCAGTACTTC.

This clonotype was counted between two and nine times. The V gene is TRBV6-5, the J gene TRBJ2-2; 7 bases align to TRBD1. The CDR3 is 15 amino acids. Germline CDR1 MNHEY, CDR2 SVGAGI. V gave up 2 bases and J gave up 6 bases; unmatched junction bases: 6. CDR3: CASSYNRGRAGELFF. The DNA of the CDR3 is TGTGCCAGCAGTTACAACAGGGGTCGAGCCGGGGAGCTGTTTTTT.

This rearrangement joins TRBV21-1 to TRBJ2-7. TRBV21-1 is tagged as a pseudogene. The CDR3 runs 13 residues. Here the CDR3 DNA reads TGTGCCAGCAGCAAAGCGGCAGCCTACGAGCAGTACTTC. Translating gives CASSKAAAYEQYF.

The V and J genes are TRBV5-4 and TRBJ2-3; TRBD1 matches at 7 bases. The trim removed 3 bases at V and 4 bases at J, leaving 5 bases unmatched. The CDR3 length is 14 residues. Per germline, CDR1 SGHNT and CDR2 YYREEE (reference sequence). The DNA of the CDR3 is TGTGCCAGCAGCTACAACAGGGGTGCAGATACGCAGTATTTT. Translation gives CASSYNRGADTQYF.

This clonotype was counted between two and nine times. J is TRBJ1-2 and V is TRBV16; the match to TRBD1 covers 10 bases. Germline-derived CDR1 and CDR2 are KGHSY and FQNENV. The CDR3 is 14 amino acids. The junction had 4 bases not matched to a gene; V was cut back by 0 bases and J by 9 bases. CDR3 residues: CASSQSGQGLRYTF. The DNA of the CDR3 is TGTGCCAGCAGCCAATCGGGACAGGGGTTACGCTACACCTTC.

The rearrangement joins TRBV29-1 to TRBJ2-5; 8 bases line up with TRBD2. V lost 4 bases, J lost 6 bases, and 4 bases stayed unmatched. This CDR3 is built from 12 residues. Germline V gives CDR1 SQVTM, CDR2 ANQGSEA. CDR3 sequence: CSVVIAGKTQYF. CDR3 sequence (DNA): TGCAGCGTTGTGATAGCGGGAAAGACCCAGTACTTC.

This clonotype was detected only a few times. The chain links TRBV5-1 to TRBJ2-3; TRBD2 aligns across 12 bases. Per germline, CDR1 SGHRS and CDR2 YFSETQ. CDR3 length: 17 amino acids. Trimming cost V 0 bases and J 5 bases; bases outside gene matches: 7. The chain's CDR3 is CASSLDPLAGGGDTQYF. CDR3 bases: TGCGCCAGCAGCTTGGACCCTCTAGCGGGAGGGGGAGATACGCAGTATTTT.